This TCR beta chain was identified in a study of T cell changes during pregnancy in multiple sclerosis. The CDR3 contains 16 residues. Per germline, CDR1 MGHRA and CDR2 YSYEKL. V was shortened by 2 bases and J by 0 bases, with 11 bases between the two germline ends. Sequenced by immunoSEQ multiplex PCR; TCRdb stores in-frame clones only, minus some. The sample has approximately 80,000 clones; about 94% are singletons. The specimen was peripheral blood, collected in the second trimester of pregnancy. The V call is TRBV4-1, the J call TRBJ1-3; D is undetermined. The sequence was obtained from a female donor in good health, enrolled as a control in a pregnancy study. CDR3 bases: TGCGCCAGCAGCCAACTCTTCCGGGGCTCTGGAAACACCATATATTTT. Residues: CASSQLFRGSGNTIYF.